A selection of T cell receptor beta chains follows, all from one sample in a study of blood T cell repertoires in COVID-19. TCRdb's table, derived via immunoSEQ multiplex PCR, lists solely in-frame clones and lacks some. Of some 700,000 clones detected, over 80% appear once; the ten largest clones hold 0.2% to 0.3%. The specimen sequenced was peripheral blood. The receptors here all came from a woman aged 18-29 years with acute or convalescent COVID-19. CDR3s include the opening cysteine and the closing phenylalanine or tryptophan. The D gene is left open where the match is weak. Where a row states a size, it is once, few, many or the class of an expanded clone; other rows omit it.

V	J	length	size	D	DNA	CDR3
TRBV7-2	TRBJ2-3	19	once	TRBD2	TGTGCCAGCAGCTCCCTAAGGGGACTAGCGGGGGGGCTGGCAGATACGCAGTATTTT	CASSSLRGLAGGLADTQYF
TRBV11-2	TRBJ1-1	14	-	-	TGTGCCAGCAGCAGGACAGAGCTGAACACTGAAGCTTTCTTT	CASSRTELNTEAFF
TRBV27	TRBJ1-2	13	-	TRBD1	TGTGCCAGCAGTTTGGACAGGAGGTTTGGCTACACCTTC	CASSLDRRFGYTF
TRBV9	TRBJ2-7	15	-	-	TGTGCCAGCAGCTCTCAATCCACAGTAAACCACGAGCAGTACTTC	CASSSQSTVNHEQYF
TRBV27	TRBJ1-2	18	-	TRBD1	TGTGCCAGCAGTCCTGGACAGGGGGCGACAAGAACAAGAAATGGCTACACCTTC	CASSPGQGATRTRNGYTF
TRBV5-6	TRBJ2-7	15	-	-	TGTGCCAGCAGCTTACCTGGAGGGGTGGAGAACGAGCAGTACTTC	CASSLPGGVENEQYF
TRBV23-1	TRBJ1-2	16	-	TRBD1	TGCGCCAGCAGACGAAATCCCCGGACAGGGTTGGATGGCTACACCTTC	CASRRNPRTGLDGYTF
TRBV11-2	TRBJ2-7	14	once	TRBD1	TGTGCCAGCAGCTTAGTTAGGGGGCGTAGGGAGCAGTACTTC	CASSLVRGRREQYF
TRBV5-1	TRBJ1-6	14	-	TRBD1	TGCGCCAGCAGCACCGGACAGGAGAATTCACCCCTCCACTTT	CASSTGQENSPLHF
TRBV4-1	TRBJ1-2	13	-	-	TGCGCCAGCAGCACAGGTTTAAACTATGGCTACACCTTC	CASSTGLNYGYTF
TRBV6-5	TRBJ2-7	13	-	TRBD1	TGTGCCAGCAGTAGGACAGGTGTCCACGAGCAGTACTTC	CASSRTGVHEQYF
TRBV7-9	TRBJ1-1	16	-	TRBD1	TGTGCCAGCAGCCCCGGGACAGGGCCCCTGAACACTGAAGCTTTCTTT	CASSPGTGPLNTEAFF
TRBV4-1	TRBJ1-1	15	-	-	TGCGCCAGCAGCCAAGTGGGCGATATGAACACTGAAGCTTTCTTT	CASSQVGDMNTEAFF
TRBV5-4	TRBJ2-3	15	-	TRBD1	TGTGCCAGTCGCCGGGACAGGGGGCCGGTAGATACGCAGTATTTT	CASRRDRGPVDTQYF
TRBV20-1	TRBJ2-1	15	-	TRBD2	TGCAGTGCTAGTCTACTAGCGGACGTTTACAATGAGCAGTTCTTC	CSASLLADVYNEQFF
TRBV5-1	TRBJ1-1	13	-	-	TGCGCCAGCAGCCCCCCGGGAGTCACTGAAGCTTTCTTT	CASSPPGVTEAFF
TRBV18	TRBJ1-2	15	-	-	TGTGCCAGCGCTTTTGATGGGCCGAATAACTATGGCTACACCTTC	CASAFDGPNNYGYTF
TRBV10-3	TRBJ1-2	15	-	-	TGTGCCATCAGTCACCCAAACGTCGCCTCAGGGGGCTACACCTTC	CAISHPNVASGGYTF
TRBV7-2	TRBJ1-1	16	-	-	TGTGCCAGCAGACAAAGTCCGGGACATCTGGAAACTGAAGCTTTCTTT	CASRQSPGHLETEAFF
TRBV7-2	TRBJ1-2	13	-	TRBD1	TGTGCCAGCAGCCCGGGACAGCCCTATGGCTACACCTTC	CASSPGQPYGYTF
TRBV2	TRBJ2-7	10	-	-	TGTGCCAGCAGTACAGCCGAGCAGTACTTC	CASSTAEQYF
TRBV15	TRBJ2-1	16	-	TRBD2	TGTGCCACCAGCAGAGGGCTAGCGGGGAAATACAATGAGCAGTTCTTC	CATSRGLAGKYNEQFF
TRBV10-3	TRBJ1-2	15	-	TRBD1	TGTGCCATCAGTGTACTCGACAGGGGCGCGGAGGGCTACACCTTC	CAISVLDRGAEGYTF
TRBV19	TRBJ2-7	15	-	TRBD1	TGTGCCAGTAGTACTTACAGGGGGCTTGTCGACGAGCAGTACTTC	CASSTYRGLVDEQYF
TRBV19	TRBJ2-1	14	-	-	TGTGCCAGTACCCGACGAGGCTCCTACAATGAGCAGTTCTTC	CASTRRGSYNEQFF
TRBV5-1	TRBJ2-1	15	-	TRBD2	TGCGCCAGCAGCCTGGATAGCGGGGGGGCAAATGAGCAGTTCTTC	CASSLDSGGANEQFF
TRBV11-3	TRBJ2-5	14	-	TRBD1	TGTGCCAGCAGCCGACAGGGGCTGGGGGAGACCCAGTACTTC	CASSRQGLGETQYF
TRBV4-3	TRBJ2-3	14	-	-	TGCGCCAGCAGCCAAGACCTTGCGACAGATACGCAGTATTTT	CASSQDLATDTQYF
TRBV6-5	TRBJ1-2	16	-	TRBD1	TGTGCCAGCAGTTACACCGACAGGGGGCAGGTTTCGGGCTACACCTTC	CASSYTDRGQVSGYTF
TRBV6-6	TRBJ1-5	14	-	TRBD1	TGTGCCAGCAGTCCGTCAGGGGGCAAACAGCCCCAGCATTTT	CASSPSGGKQPQHF
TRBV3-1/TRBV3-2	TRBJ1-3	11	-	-	TGTGCCAGCAGCTCCTCCTTAACCATATATTTT	CASSSSLTIYF
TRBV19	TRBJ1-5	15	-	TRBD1	TGTGCCAGTAGCGGGACAGGATGGGGCAATCAGCCCCAGCATTTT	CASSGTGWGNQPQHF
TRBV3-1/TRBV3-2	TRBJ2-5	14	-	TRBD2	TGTGCCAGCAGCCAACGGGACTACAGGGAGACCCAGTACTTC	CASSQRDYRETQYF
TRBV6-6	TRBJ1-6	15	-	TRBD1	TGTGCCAGCAGCTATGGTGCCGACAGGGTTACACCCCTCCACTTT	CASSYGADRVTPLHF
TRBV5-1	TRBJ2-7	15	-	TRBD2	TGCGCCAGCAGCGGAGGAGGGCAGGGAGGGTACGAGCAGTACTTC	CASSGGGQGGYEQYF
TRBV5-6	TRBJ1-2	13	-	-	TGTGCCAGCAGCCTTGACTCTTCTTATGGCTACACCTTC	CASSLDSSYGYTF
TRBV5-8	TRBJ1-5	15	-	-	TGTGCCAGCAGTGAGAAGGACAGACCCAATCAGCCCCAGCATTTT	CASSEKDRPNQPQHF
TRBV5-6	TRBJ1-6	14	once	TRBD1	TGTGCCAGCAGCTTCGGGACAGGTCATTCACCCCTCCACTTT	CASSFGTGHSPLHF
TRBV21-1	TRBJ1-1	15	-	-	TGTGCCAGCAGGGCAGGGAAGGGGATGAACACTGAAGCTTTCTTT	CASRAGKGMNTEAFF
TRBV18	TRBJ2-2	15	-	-	TGTGCCAGCTCACCACGGGGGGTGAACACCGGGGAGCTGTTTTTT	CASSPRGVNTGELFF
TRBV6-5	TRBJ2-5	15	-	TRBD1	TGTGCCAGCAGTTCCCCGGGACAGGGGAGAGAGACCCAGTACTTC	CASSSPGQGRETQYF
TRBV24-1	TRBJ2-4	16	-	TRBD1	TGTGCCACCAGTGATGGGACAGGGGGCGTCAAAAACATTCAGTACTTC	CATSDGTGGVKNIQYF
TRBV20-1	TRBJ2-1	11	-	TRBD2	TGCATAGCTGGCGGGGGGGGAGAGCAGTTCTTC	CIAGGGGEQFF
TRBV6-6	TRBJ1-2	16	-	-	TGTGCCAGCAGTTACTCGAGCCACAGACCTAACTATGGCTACACCTTC	CASSYSSHRPNYGYTF
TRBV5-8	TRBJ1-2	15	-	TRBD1	TGTGCCAGCAGCGGGGGACAGACGGGAAACTATGGCTACACCTTC	CASSGGQTGNYGYTF
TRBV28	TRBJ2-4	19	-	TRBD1	TGTGCCAGCAGTCCGAAGGGTGGACAGGGGTTGGGGGCCAAAAACATTCAGTACTTC	CASSPKGGQGLGAKNIQYF
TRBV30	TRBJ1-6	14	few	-	TGTGCCTGGAGTAACGGGGTATTTGATTCACCCCTCCACTTT	CAWSNGVFDSPLHF
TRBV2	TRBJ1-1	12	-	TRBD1	TGTGCCAGCAGGGGGGACAGTGCTTGGGCTTTCTTT	CASRGDSAWAFF
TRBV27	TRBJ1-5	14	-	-	TGTGCCAGCAGTTTATCCGGTAGCAATCAGCCCCAGCATTTT	CASSLSGSNQPQHF
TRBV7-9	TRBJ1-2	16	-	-	TGTGCCAGCAGCTTAAGTCCCGGTATTTCTAACTATGGCTACACCTTC	CASSLSPGISNYGYTF
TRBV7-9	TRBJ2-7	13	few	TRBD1	TGTGCCAGCAGCCCATTCGGGACAGCCGGGCAGTACTTC	CASSPFGTAGQYF
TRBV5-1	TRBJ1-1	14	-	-	TGCGCCAGCAGCCATAGGGACATGAACACTGAAGCTTTCTTT	CASSHRDMNTEAFF
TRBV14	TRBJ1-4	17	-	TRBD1	TGTGCCAGCAGCCAAGAATATGGCAGGGGGCGGGGGGAAAAACTGTTTTTT	CASSQEYGRGRGEKLFF
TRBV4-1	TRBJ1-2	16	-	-	TGCGCCAGCAGCCAAGATCCGTCCTACCCTAACTATGGCTACACCTTC	CASSQDPSYPNYGYTF